In its sample, the clone carrying this T cell receptor beta chain was seen many times. Subjects aged 18 to 65 presented with newly diagnosed hyperthyroidism of less than 2 months' duration. The CDR3 is made up of 17 amino acids. Germline V gives CDR1 ENHRY, CDR2 SYGVKD. V was cut by 2 bases and J by 0 bases, with 11 bases left in between. Researchers took RNA transcripts and amplified the TCR beta CDR3 regions from them. With the HTBI primer set, the TCR CDR3 went through a first round of RT-PCR. TCRdb called the multiplex PCR reads again in MiXCR, with one record for every CDR3 protein. The repertoire holds around 480,000 distinct CDR3 sequences, with approximately 14% as singletons. This sample stems from a study of T cells in Graves' hyperthyroidism and ophthalmopathy.

This receptor was obtained from a woman aged 18-29 years with Graves' hyperthyroidism. The sample taken for sequencing was blood. The chain has TRBV10-3 and TRBJ1-6; D might be TRBD1 (5 bases). CDR3 sequence (DNA): TGTGCCATCAGTGAGCGGGGCCTTGACTCCTATAATTCACCCCTCCACTTT. Residues: CAISERGLDSYNSPLHF.